Shown below are 18 T cell receptor beta chains from a single sample sequenced in a study of blood T cell repertoires in COVID-19. The assay was immunoSEQ multiplex PCR, and TCRdb's table has in-frame clones only and misses some. The sample shows 200,000 or so clones, nearly 90% of them seen only once. The sequenced sample was peripheral blood. These receptors were collected from a man aged 50 or older with COVID-19, enrolled during active disease.

The chain combines TRBV6-5 with TRBJ2-3; 8 positions agree with TRBD2. The CDR3 extends over 15 amino acids. CDR1 and CDR2 (germline): MNHEY, SVGAGI. V trimming: 6 bases; J trimming: 6 bases; junction bases outside the gene matches: 11. CDR3 residues: CASSVGLAPPDTQYF. As DNA, the CDR3 is TGTGCCAGCAGCGTCGGACTAGCTCCGCCCGATACGCAGTATTTT.

About this clone itself: The CDR3 does not close with the conserved phenylalanine or tryptophan, likely indicating a read error. The DNA is omitted, as the CDR3 cannot be located on it reliably, and the CDR3 follows TCRdb's listing. This sequence joins TRBV12-3 or TRBV12-4 and TRBJ1-3. The CDR3 spans 11 amino acids, including both terminal residues. The CDR3 loop is CASSLGGGQVI.

The V gene is TRBV3-1 (or the pseudogene TRBV3-2), the J gene TRBJ2-3; TRBD2 matches 7 bases. Germline CDR1 is LGHDT and CDR2 is YNNKEL (reference sequence). This CDR3 has 16 residues. After removal of 0 bases from V and 2 bases from J, the junction contained 5 bases not matched to a gene. The CDR3 is CASSQDSGGNTDTQYF. CDR3 nucleotide sequence: TGTGCCAGCAGCCAAGATTCGGGGGGAAACACAGATACGCAGTATTTT.

The genes are TRBV5-1 and TRBJ1-2, with D unresolved. The length of the CDR3 is 13 residues. Germline V gives CDR1 SGHRS, CDR2 YFSETQ. V shed 2 bases and J shed 1 base, with 6 bases lying between them. The CDR3 DNA reads as TGCGCCAGCAGCTTTGAGATTAACTATGGCTACACCTTC. Residues: CASSFEINYGYTF.

The chain recombines TRBV28 with TRBJ2-1, with TRBD2 identical over 12 bases. CDR3 length: 15 amino acids. V was pared by 4 bases and J by 4 bases, with 2 bases of the junction left unmatched. Germline lookup yields CDR1 MDHEN and CDR2 SYDVKM. The CDR3 DNA sequence: TGTGCCAGCAGTTCGACTAGCGGGGGTTACAATGAGCAGTTCTTC. It encodes CASSSTSGGYNEQFF.

The J gene is TRBJ2-6, the V gene TRBV19, with D possibly being TRBD2 (6 bases). This CDR3 contains 17 residues. Germline V CDR1 and CDR2: LNHDA, SQIVND (reference sequence). V was cut by 4 bases and J by 2 bases, with 15 bases left in between. Here the CDR3 DNA reads TGTGCCAGTAGTACGGGACTTACCCCGGCTGGGGCCAACGTCCTGACTTTC. Translated: CASSTGLTPAGANVLTF.

The chain recombines TRBV29-1 with TRBJ2-2; 10 bases match TRBD2. This CDR3 comprises 19 residues. Germline loops: CDR1 SQVTM, CDR2 ANQGSEA. J gave up 6 bases and V 4 bases, and 20 bases lay outside the gene matches. The chain's CDR3 is CSVGGVHYEREGRSGELFF. The CDR3 DNA is TGCAGCGTTGGCGGTGTACACTACGAGCGGGAGGGCCGGTCCGGGGAGCTGTTTTTT.

The rearrangement links TRBV4-3 to TRBJ1-2; 9 bases map to TRBD1. CDR1 is LGHNA and CDR2 is YSLEER in the germline V gene. The CDR3 is 15 residues long. V dropped 0 bases and J dropped 7; count of bases not matched to a gene: 6. The CDR3 DNA follows: TGCGCCAGCAGCCAAGACGTGGGACAGGGCGTTGGCTACACCTTC. This gives the protein CASSQDVGQGVGYTF.

This chain joins TRBV27 and TRBJ1-2; the match to TRBD1 covers 7 bases. The trim removed 6 bases at V and 4 bases at J, leaving 2 bases unmatched. This CDR3 region has 12 residues. CDR1 and CDR2 from the germline V gene are MNHEY and SMNVEV (reference sequence). The CDR3 loop reads CASRQGSYGYTF. CDR3 nucleotides: TGTGCCAGCAGACAGGGGAGCTATGGCTACACCTTC.

The genes are TRBV14 and TRBJ2-7; a possible D gene is TRBD1 (6 bases). This CDR3 has 16 residues. V lost 6 bases to trimming and J lost 6 bases, with 24 bases between them. CDR1 and CDR2 (germline): SGHDN, FVKESK. The CDR3 nucleotides are TGTGCCAGCAGTTCCGGACAGTCACAAGAGAGGGGCGAGCAGTACTTC. Translating it yields CASSSGQSQERGEQYF.

The chain uses TRBV15 and TRBJ2-1; 8 nucleotides line up with TRBD2. Germline V CDR1 and CDR2: LNHNV, YYDKDF (reference sequence). The CDR3 has 15 amino acids. The V gene end was trimmed by 1 base and the J gene end by 6 bases; junction bases not matched to a gene: 5. DNA of the CDR3: TGTGCCACCAGCAGAGCGGGGGGGGGAGCCAATGAGCAGTTCTTC. It is translated as CATSRAGGGANEQFF.

This clone was picked up one time. The chain combines TRBV7-6 with TRBJ2-7; 7 bases align to TRBD1. The CDR3 sequence is 15 residues long. Germline CDR1 reads SGHVS; CDR2 reads FNYEAQ. After removal of 5 bases from V and 4 bases from J, the junction contained 11 bases not matched to a gene. This chain's CDR3 is CASSPLQGHTYEQYF. The CDR3 DNA is TGTGCCAGCAGCCCCCTACAGGGGCACACGTACGAGCAGTACTTC.

This chain links TRBV29-1 with TRBJ2-1, with D maybe TRBD1 (6 bases). The CDR3 spans 11 residues. Trimming stripped 7 bases from V and 2 bases from J, with 6 bases between. Germline CDR1 is SQVTM and CDR2 is ANQGSEA. Here the CDR3 reads CSAGAYNEQFF. In DNA, the CDR3 is TGCAGCGCAGGGGCCTACAATGAGCAGTTCTTC.

The chain combines TRBV11-2 with TRBJ2-3; tentative D call: TRBD2 (6 bases). The germline gives CDR1 SGHAT, CDR2 FQNNGV. CDR3 size: 17 residues. V gave up 1 base and J gave up 0 bases, with 14 bases separating them. The CDR3: CASSLATSLSSTDTQYF. CDR3 DNA sequence: TGTGCCAGCAGCTTAGCTACTAGCTTATCTAGCACAGATACGCAGTATTTT.

This rearrangement joins TRBV5-5 to TRBJ2-3; 7 bases match TRBD1. Germline CDR1 is SGHKS and CDR2 is YYEKEE (reference sequence). Trimming at V came to 1 base and at J to 4 bases, leaving 3 bases not matched to a gene. The CDR3 runs to 14 residues. Here the CDR3 reads CASSLPTGPDTQYF. In DNA form, the CDR3 reads TGTGCCAGCAGCTTGCCGACAGGGCCAGATACGCAGTATTTT.

The chain combines TRBV3-1 (or the pseudogene TRBV3-2) with TRBJ2-5; 12 nucleotides align to TRBD2. This CDR3 spans 20 amino acids. V trimming: 1 base; J trimming: 2 bases; junction bases outside the gene matches: 14. CDR1 is LGHDT, CDR2 YNNKEL, per germline (reference sequence). In DNA, the CDR3 is TGTGCCAGCAGCCAAGGACAAACCGGACTAGCGGGGAACCCACAAGAGACCCAGTACTTC. Translation gives CASSQGQTGLAGNPQETQYF.

The chain carries TRBV19 and TRBJ1-2; 8 bases match TRBD1. Germline V gene sequence: CDR1 LNHDA, CDR2 SQIVND (reference sequence). V dropped 8 bases and J dropped 0; count of bases not matched to a gene: 8. The CDR3 totals 15 residues. The CDR3 DNA sequence: TGTGCCAGTGTCCCTCGGGACAGGCCTAACTATGGCTACACCTTC. Its protein is CASVPRDRPNYGYTF.

The chain is built from TRBV6-5 and TRBJ2-7; D possibly corresponds to TRBD1 (6 bases). Trimming pared 6 bases from V and 2 bases from J, leaving 14 bases between. This CDR3 is built from 14 residues. CDR1 and CDR2 from the germline V gene are MNHEY and SVGAGI. The chain's CDR3 is CASSPIGDTYEQYF. The CDR3, as DNA: TGTGCCAGCAGCCCGATCGGGGACACCTACGAGCAGTACTTC.